This T cell receptor (beta chain) was recovered during a study of blood T cell repertoires in COVID-19 (TCRdb year 2020). A note on the overall study: Samples from collaborators originated in the United States, Italy and Spain and spanned both the acute and convalescent phases of COVID-19. The material from the prospective study consisted of cDNA or gDNA derived from T cells, B-cell-depleted T cells, or PBMCs. The dataset comprised deeply sampled blood TCRbeta repertoires from subjects exposed to, actively infected with, or recovered from COVID-19. The repertoires were made available in a free public database intended to serve as a resource for research on the immune response to SARS-CoV-2. Samples were obtained from the ongoing ImmuneRACE study (first 160 participants) and from about 1,300 subjects provided by 6 global collaborators. Nearly every sample came with metadata listing a de-identified subject ID, COVID-19 status, age in years and sex. Where available, HLA class I and class II types were obtained from metadata supplied by the sample provider rather than from assay-based typing. Broad study findings and their caveats: Clinical and demographic metadata were provided uncurated, with the amount varying by source and participant.

The immunoSEQ Assay, a bias-controlled multiplex PCR, was used to amplify TCRbeta CDR3 regions from genomic DNA. Per the authors' processing: The number of nucleated cells in each sample was estimated by amplification of reference gene primers within the assay. To quantify the absolute abundance of each unique TCRbeta CDR3 rearrangement, sequence reads were collapsed and filtered. For each sample, productive Simpson clonality was calculated as the square root of Simpson's diversity index across productive rearrangements. TCRdb obtained this table from immuneACCESS and retained in-frame rearrangements with V and J assigned. These tables miss some clones; where compared with another copy, unresolved V genes account for less than half of the shortfall, and the remainder is unexplained. That table supplies the V and J calls and clone size; D and trimming were determined from the DNA. In all, the sample holds some 70,000 clones, and around 87% of those were seen once. The biggest ten clones account for 6% to 7% of the sample.

Whole blood was collected in K2EDTA tubes by collaborating institutions according to the institutions' own protocols. For TCRbeta analysis, collaborators shipped samples as frozen whole blood, isolated PBMCs, or DNA extracted from either of those sample types. To note about this clone: Its binding antigen is unknown. The input lacks base qualities; no much larger clone sits a single base away.

According to the germline V gene, CDR1 reads SGDLS and CDR2 reads YYNGEE. The CDR3 covers 15 residues, taking in both the cysteine and the phenylalanine. Here the CDR3 DNA is all that survives: 45 bases in frame from base 1. V lost 4 bases and J lost 4 bases, and the count of bases not matched to a germline gene is 6. Sequenced sample: peripheral blood. The origin of this receptor is a man aged 50 or older with active COVID-19. The sequence is built from TRBV9 and TRBJ2-7; TRBD1 lines up with 12 middle nucleotides. CDR3 loop: CASSPRGQGAYEQYF. Here is the DNA: TGTGCCAGCAGCCCCAGGGGACAGGGGGCGTACGAGCAGTACTTC.